A selection of T cell receptor beta chains follows, all from one sample in a study of T cell changes during pregnancy in multiple sclerosis. Using immunoSEQ multiplex PCR, the repertoire was profiled, and TCRdb retains in-frame clones only, with some absent. The table includes over 45,000 clones, 93% detected once. The material was CD8+ T cells from peripheral blood mononuclear cells, obtained in the third trimester of pregnancy. These TCRs come from a female donor with multiple sclerosis, enrolled in a pregnancy study. CDR3s include the opening cysteine and the closing phenylalanine or tryptophan. D genes are given only for firm matches. A row's size may be missing; if present it is once, few, many or a size class.

j_call: TRBJ1-2
clone_size: NA
d_call: NA
v_call: TRBV13
cdr3_aa: CASTDSSYGYTF
cdr3_nt: TGTGCCTCGACGGACAGTAGCTATGGCTACACCTTC

j_call: TRBJ2-7
clone_size: NA
d_call: TRBD2
v_call: TRBV7-9
cdr3_aa: CASSSPLSREYEQYF
cdr3_nt: TGTGCCAGCAGCTCCCCCCTATCGCGGGAGTACGAGCAGTACTTC

j_call: TRBJ2-3
clone_size: NA
d_call: NA
v_call: TRBV29-1
cdr3_aa: CSVGQNLLSTDTQYF
cdr3_nt: TGCAGCGTTGGCCAGAACCTCTTAAGCACAGATACGCAGTATTTT

j_call: TRBJ1-3
clone_size: once
d_call: TRBD1
v_call: TRBV9
cdr3_aa: CASSVGRDSSGNTIYF
cdr3_nt: TGTGCCAGCAGCGTAGGTCGGGACAGCTCTGGAAACACCATATATTTT

j_call: TRBJ1-1
clone_size: NA
d_call: NA
v_call: TRBV19
cdr3_aa: CASSMNLMAEAFF
cdr3_nt: TGTGCCAGTAGTATGAACTTGATGGCTGAAGCTTTCTTT

j_call: TRBJ2-7
clone_size: once
d_call: NA
v_call: TRBV5-4
cdr3_aa: CASSLTDTLEQYF
cdr3_nt: TGTGCCAGCAGCTTGACCGACACCCTCGAGCAGTACTTC

j_call: TRBJ1-1
clone_size: NA
d_call: NA
v_call: TRBV27
cdr3_aa: CASSLEEIEAFF
cdr3_nt: TGTGCCAGCAGTTTAGAGGAGATTGAAGCTTTCTTT

j_call: TRBJ2-2
clone_size: NA
d_call: TRBD2
v_call: TRBV5-4
cdr3_aa: CVMAAGGPLANTGELFF
cdr3_nt: TGTGTCATGGCCGCGGGAGGTCCCCTAGCGAACACCGGGGAGCTGTTTTTT

j_call: TRBJ2-7
clone_size: NA
d_call: NA
v_call: TRBV5-6
cdr3_aa: CASSFTGGADEQYF
cdr3_nt: TGTGCCAGCAGCTTCACAGGGGGGGCGGACGAGCAGTACTTC

j_call: TRBJ2-7
clone_size: NA
d_call: TRBD1
v_call: TRBV4-1
cdr3_aa: CASSSGTGPYEQYF
cdr3_nt: TGCGCCAGCAGCTCCGGGACAGGACCCTACGAGCAGTACTTC

j_call: TRBJ1-2
clone_size: NA
d_call: TRBD1
v_call: TRBV4-3
cdr3_aa: CASSQITGGKYGYTF
cdr3_nt: TGCGCCAGCAGCCAAATAACAGGGGGCAAATATGGCTACACCTTC

j_call: TRBJ2-7
clone_size: NA
d_call: TRBD1
v_call: TRBV28
cdr3_aa: CASSTTPGTGGYEQYF
cdr3_nt: TGTGCCAGCAGTACTACACCCGGGACAGGGGGCTACGAGCAGTACTTC

j_call: TRBJ1-1
clone_size: NA
d_call: TRBD1
v_call: TRBV28
cdr3_aa: CASSTETGVNTEAFF
cdr3_nt: TGTGCCAGCAGTACCGAGACAGGGGTGAACACTGAAGCTTTCTTT

j_call: TRBJ1-1
clone_size: few
d_call: NA
v_call: TRBV7-6
cdr3_aa: CASSLELLNTEAFF
cdr3_nt: TGTGCCAGCAGCTTAGAACTGTTGAACACTGAAGCTTTCTTT

j_call: TRBJ2-5
clone_size: NA
d_call: NA
v_call: TRBV11-2
cdr3_aa: CASTRPGETQYF
cdr3_nt: TGTGCCAGCACAAGGCCCGGGGAGACCCAGTACTTC

j_call: TRBJ1-5
clone_size: medium-sized
d_call: NA
v_call: TRBV27
cdr3_aa: CASRAGGGPQHF
cdr3_nt: TGTGCCAGCAGGGCCGGGGGTGGGCCCCAGCATTTT

j_call: TRBJ2-2
clone_size: NA
d_call: NA
v_call: TRBV29-1
cdr3_aa: CSVHLPGEKNTGELFF
cdr3_nt: TGCAGCGTTCATCTTCCGGGGGAGAAGAACACCGGGGAGCTGTTTTTT

j_call: TRBJ1-1
clone_size: NA
d_call: NA
v_call: TRBV19
cdr3_aa: CASSISFTGKTEAFF
cdr3_nt: TGTGCCAGTAGTATTTCATTTACAGGGAAAACTGAAGCTTTCTTT